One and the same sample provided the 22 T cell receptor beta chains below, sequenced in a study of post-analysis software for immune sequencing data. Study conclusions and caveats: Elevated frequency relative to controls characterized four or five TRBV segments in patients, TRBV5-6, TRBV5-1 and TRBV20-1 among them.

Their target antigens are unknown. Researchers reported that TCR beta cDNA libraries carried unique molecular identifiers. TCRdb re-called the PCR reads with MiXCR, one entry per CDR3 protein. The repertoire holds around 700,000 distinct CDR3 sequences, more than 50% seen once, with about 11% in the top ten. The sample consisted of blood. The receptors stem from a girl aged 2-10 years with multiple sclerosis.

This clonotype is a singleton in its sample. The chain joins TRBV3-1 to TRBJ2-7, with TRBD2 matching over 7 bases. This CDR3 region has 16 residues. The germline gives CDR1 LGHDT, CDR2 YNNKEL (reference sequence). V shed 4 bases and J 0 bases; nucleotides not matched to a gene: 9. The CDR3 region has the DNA TGTGCCAGCAGCCCTCACGCGGGGGTAAGCTCCTACGAGCAGTACTTC. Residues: CASSPHAGVSSYEQYF.

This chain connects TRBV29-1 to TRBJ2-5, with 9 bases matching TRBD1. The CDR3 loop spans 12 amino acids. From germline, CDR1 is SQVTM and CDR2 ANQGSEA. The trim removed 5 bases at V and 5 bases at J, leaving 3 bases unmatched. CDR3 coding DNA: TGCAGCGTTCGGACAGGGGCGGAGACCCAGTACTTC. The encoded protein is CSVRTGAETQYF.

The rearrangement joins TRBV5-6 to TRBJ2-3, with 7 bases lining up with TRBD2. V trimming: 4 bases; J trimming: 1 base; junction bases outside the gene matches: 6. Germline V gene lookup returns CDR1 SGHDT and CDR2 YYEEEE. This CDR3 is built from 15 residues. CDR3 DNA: TGTGCCAGCAGCGTTTTCGCGGGAGGCACAGATACGCAGTATTTT. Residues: CASSVFAGGTDTQYF. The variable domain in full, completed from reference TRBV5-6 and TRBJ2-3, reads DAGVTQSPTHLIKTRGQQVTLRCSPKSGHDTVSWYQQALGQGPQFIFQYYEEEERQRGNFPDRFSGHQFPNYSSELNVNALLLGDSALYLCASSVFAGGTDTQYFGPGTRLTVL.

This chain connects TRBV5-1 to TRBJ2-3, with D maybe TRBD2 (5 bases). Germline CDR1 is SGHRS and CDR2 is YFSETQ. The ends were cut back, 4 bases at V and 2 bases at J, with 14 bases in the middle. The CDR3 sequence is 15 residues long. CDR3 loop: CASSPRTFDTDTQYF. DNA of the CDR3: TGCGCCAGCAGCCCAAGGACTTTCGACACAGATACGCAGTATTTT.

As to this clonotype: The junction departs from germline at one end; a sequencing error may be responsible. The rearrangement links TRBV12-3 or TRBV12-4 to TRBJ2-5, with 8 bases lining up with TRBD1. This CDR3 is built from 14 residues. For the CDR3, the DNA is TGTACCAGCAGTCCCGACAGGGGCGGGGAGACCCAGTACTTC. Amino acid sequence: CTSSPDRGGETQYF.

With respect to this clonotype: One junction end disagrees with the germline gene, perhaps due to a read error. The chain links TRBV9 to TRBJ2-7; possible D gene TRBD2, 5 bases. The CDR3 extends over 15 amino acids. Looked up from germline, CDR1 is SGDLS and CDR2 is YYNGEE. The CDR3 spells CAGSVELGRAYEQYF. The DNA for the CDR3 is TGTGCCGGCAGCGTAGAACTAGGACGGGCCTACGAGCAGTACTTC.

This chain's CDR3 is CASSLGGSASGGTDTQYF. The CDR3 DNA reads as TGCGCCAGCAGCTTGGGAGGTTCGGCTAGCGGGGGAACAGATACGCAGTATTTT. The chain has TRBV5-1 and TRBJ2-3, with 10 bases identical to TRBD2. V shed 0 bases and J 3 bases; nucleotides not matched to a gene: 10. Germline values: CDR1 SGHRS, CDR2 YFSETQ. This CDR3 is 18 amino acids long.

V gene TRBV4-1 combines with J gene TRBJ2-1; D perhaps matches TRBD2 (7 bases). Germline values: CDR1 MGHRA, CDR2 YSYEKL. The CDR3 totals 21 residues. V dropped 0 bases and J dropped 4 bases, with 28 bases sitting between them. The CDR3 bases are TGCGCCAGCAGCCAAGATAAGGGAGGGGACGGGAGGAGAGGGGGGTACAATGAGCAGTTCTTC. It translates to CASSQDKGGDGRRGGYNEQFF.

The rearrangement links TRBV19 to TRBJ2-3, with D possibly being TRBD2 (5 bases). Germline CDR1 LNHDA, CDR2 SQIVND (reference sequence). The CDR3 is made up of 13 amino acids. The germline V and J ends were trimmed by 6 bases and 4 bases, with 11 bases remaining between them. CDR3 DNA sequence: TGTGCCAGTAGCCAACCCGGGGCAGATACGCAGTATTTT. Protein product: CASSQPGADTQYF.

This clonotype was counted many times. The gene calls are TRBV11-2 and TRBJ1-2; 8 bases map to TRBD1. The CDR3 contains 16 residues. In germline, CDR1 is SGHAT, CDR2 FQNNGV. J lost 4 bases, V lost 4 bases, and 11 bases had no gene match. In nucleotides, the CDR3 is TGTGCCAGCAGCTATGGACAGGGCCGGAGGGGCTATGGCTACACCTTC. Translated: CASSYGQGRRGYGYTF.

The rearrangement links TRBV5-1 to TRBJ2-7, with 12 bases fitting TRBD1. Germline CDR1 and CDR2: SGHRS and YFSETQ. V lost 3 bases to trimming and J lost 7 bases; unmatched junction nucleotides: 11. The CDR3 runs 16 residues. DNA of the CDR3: TGCGCCAGCAGCTGGGGGACCGGGACAGGGGGCGATGAGCAGTACTTC. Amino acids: CASSWGTGTGGDEQYF.

The CDR3 nucleotides are TGTGCCAGCTCACCTCCTGGGCGGGGAGTCACTGAAGCTTTCTTT. The encoded protein is CASSPPGRGVTEAFF. V and J are TRBV18 and TRBJ1-1; D ambiguous. CDR1 is KGHSH and CDR2 is LQKENI in the germline V gene. This CDR3 spans 15 amino acids. V was cut by 3 bases and J by 4 bases, with 15 bases left in between.

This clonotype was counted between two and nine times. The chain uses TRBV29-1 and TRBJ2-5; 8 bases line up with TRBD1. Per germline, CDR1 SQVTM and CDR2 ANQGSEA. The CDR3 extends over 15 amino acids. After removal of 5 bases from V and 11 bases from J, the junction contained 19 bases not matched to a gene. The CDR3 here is CSVLGGGDRGGEQYF. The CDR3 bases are TGCAGCGTTTTGGGGGGTGGCGACAGGGGAGGAGAGCAGTACTTC.

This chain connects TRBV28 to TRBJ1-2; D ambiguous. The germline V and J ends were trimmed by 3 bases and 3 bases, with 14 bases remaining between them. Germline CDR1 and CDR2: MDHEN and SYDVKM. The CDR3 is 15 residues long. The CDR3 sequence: CASSLTGRRHYGYTF. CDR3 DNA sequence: TGTGCCAGCAGTTTGACGGGAAGGCGGCACTATGGCTACACCTTC.

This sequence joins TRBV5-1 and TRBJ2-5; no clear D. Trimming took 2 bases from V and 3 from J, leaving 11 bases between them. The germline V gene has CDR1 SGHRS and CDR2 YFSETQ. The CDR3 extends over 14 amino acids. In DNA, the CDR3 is TGCGCCAGCAGCTTAAGCGCGGTAGAAGAGACCCAGTACTTC. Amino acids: CASSLSAVEETQYF.

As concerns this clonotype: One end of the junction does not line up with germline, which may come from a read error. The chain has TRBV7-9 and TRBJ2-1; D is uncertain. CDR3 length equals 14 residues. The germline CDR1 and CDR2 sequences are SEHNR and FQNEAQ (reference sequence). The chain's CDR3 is CASSLVNSYNGQFF. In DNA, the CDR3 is TGTGCCAGCAGCTTAGTCAACTCCTACAATGGGCAGTTCTTC.

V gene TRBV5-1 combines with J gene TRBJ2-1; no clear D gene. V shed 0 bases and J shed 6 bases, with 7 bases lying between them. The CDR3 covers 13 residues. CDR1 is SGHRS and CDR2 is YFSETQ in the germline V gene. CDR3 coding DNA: TGCGCCAGCAGCTTGGCCCCATCCAATGAGCAGTTCTTC. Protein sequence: CASSLAPSNEQFF.

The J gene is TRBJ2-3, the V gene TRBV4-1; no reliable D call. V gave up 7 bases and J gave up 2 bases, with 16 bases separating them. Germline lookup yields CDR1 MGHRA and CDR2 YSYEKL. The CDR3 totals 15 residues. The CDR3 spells CASTHQLVNTDTQYF. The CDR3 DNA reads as TGCGCCAGCACCCACCAGCTAGTCAACACAGATACGCAGTATTTT.

The CDR3: CSARSGSSFNGYTF. The CDR3 nucleotides are TGCAGTGCTAGATCAGGGAGCTCCTTTAATGGCTACACCTTC. The chain uses TRBV20-1 and TRBJ1-2; perhaps TRBD1 as D (5 bases). The V and J ends lost 2 bases and 6 bases respectively, with 16 bases between them. CDR3 length equals 14 residues. Looked up from germline, CDR1 is DFQATT and CDR2 is SNEGSKA (reference sequence).

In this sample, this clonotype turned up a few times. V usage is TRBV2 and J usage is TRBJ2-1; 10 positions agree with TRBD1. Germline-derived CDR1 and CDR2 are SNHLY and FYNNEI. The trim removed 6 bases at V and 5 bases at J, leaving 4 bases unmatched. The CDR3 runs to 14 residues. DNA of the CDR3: TGTGCCAGCAGCGCGGGACAGGGGCACAATGAGCAGTTCTTC. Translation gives CASSAGQGHNEQFF.

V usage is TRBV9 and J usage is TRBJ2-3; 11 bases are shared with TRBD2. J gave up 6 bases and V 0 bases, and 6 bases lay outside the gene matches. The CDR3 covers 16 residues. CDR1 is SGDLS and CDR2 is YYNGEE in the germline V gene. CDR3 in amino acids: CASSVVTSGRLDTQYF. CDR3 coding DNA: TGTGCCAGCAGCGTAGTCACTAGCGGGAGACTGGATACGCAGTATTTT.

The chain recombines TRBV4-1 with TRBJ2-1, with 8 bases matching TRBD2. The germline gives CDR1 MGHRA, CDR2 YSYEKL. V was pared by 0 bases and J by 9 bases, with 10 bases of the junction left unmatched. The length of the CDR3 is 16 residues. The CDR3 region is CASSQDGGRFNGEQFF. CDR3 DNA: TGCGCCAGCAGCCAAGACGGCGGGAGGTTCAACGGTGAGCAGTTCTTC.